This TCR beta chain was sequenced for a study of identical twins (dated by TCRdb to about 2016). Broadly, across the study: The study deep-sequenced TCR alpha and beta repertoires from monozygotic twins, unrelated adults of various ages and cord blood to test whether fetal clonotypes persist. Replicate twin experiments were performed at different times using different library preparation protocols to rule out contamination.

Only healthy Caucasian donors were included. The twin cohort comprised three pairs of female monozygotic twins, all aged roughly 18 to 30 years. CD4+ and CD8+ T cell populations were isolated with positive isolation kits from Invitrogen. This clonotype was seen a few times. Its antigen remains undetermined. Base-call qualities are not available, and no considerably larger clone is one nucleotide away. Libraries were built with 5' RACE. The reads were generated on an Illumina HiSeq 2000. A universal primer binding site was introduced by template switching, and a unique molecular identifier was present in the final cDNA, enabling accurate counting of TCR cDNA molecules. First-strand cDNA for TCR alpha and beta chains was synthesized from specific primers in the conserved constant-segment region. To control for contamination, every cDNA library carried two barcodes: a SMART-Mk sample barcode plus Illumina barcodes. TruSeq adapter sequences along with Illumina sample barcodes were introduced in two successive PCR steps. The Illumina HiSeq platform was used with custom primers to sequence TCR alpha and beta cDNA libraries. The study's own analysis went as follows. MiGEC processed the raw reads to extract unique molecular identifiers, while MiXCR was used to determine the CDR3 positions. For each individual, recombination models were inferred using an EM algorithm with the repgenHMM and IGoR tools. The tcR package in R was used for shared clonotype analysis, with sharing normalized by the product of cloneset sizes. To study raw recombination free of thymic and clonal selection effects, out-of-frame nonproductive sequences were analyzed. TCRdb handled the public reads itself, with Q25 trimming in fastp and clone calling in MiXCR, and kept productive beta chains. Entries that share a CDR3 protein sequence are merged under the most common genes and DNA. The V and J calls, along with clone size, are taken from TCRdb and not from the paper's own processing. Recorded for this sample are about 530,000 distinct CDR3 sequences; about a fifth of them occurred a single time. The ten top clones hold around 0.47% of the sample.

Broader findings and caveats from the paper: A weaker excess of twin sharing was found in beta out-of-frame sequences because the signal-to-noise ratio was lowered by fewer shared sequences. Fewer insertions were carried by abundant cord blood beta clonotypes, a similar but weaker trend appeared in young adult naive repertoires, and no such trend appeared in memory repertoires. In monozygotic twins, recombination models systematically underestimated out-of-frame TCR alpha sharing, but the models matched the sharing seen between unrelated individuals. Out-of-frame TCR alpha sequences shared between twins showed an excess of low generation-probability sequences compared with coincidental sharing between unrelated individuals. Invariant T cells such as MAIT and iNKT could partly confound zero-insertion analyses, although diverse VJ usage argued against such confounding for most clonotypes. Because the same donors could not be followed over many years, conclusions were based on cross-sectional statistical analysis.

Taken from the germline V gene, the CDR1 and CDR2 loops are SGHRS and YFSETQ. Including the terminal cysteine and phenylalanine, the CDR3 comprises 18 residues. The CDR3 DNA has 54 bases and is translated from base 1. A distance of 17 bases separates the germline ends of V and J, which lose 0 bases and 2 bases respectively. A further study also used this sample, focusing on yellow fever vaccine responses in identical twins. The second paper further reports: The T cell response to vaccination in identical twins was reported by the authors to appear partly convergent and partly personalized. The study precisely tracked vaccine-responding T cell clones in identical twins.

The V and J genes are TRBV5-1 and TRBJ2-2; the D gene remains uncertain. This clonotype was obtained from a woman in her late teens or twenties in good health. What was sequenced was CD4+ T cells sorted from blood. The DNA reads as follows: TGCGCCAGCAGCTTGGTGGGTACGCTCGGTCTTAACACCGGGGAGCTGTTTTTT. Its coded protein is CASSLVGTLGLNTGELFF.